These 22 T cell receptor beta chains were sequenced from one sample in a study of T cell responses to AZD1222 COVID-19 vaccine. The table came from immunoSEQ multiplex PCR; TCRdb's copy has only in-frame clones and leaves some out. Seen here are around 90,000 clones, over 75% observed once, and the top ten hold roughly 14%. Source: peripheral blood, taken on day 0 of AZD1222 vaccination. Receptors were obtained from an adult in good health.

The rearrangement uses TRBV6-5 and TRBJ2-3; D not certain. Trimming cost V 0 bases and J 5 bases, with 9 bases left between them. Germline values: CDR1 MNHEY, CDR2 SVGAGI. CDR3 length: 14 amino acids. The CDR3 nucleotides are TGTGCCAGCAGTTACTCGTTGAGTCGAGATACGCAGTATTTT. It translates to CASSYSLSRDTQYF.

The rearrangement joins TRBV10-1 to TRBJ1-1, with 7 positions matching TRBD1. V lost 8 bases, J lost 4 bases, and 4 bases stayed unmatched. The CDR3 runs 12 residues. From germline, CDR1 is WNHNN and CDR2 SYGVQD (reference sequence). DNA for the CDR3: TGCGCCAGCTCGACAGGGAGCACTGAAGCTTTCTTT. This sequence encodes CASSTGSTEAFF.

This clone was observed once. The V gene is TRBV6-5, the J gene TRBJ1-1; D ambiguous. V lost 2 bases to trimming and J lost 2 bases, with 9 bases between them. This CDR3 has 14 amino acids. Germline CDR1 is MNHEY and CDR2 is SVGAGI. CDR3: CASSYNRGNTEAFF. The CDR3, as DNA: TGTGCCAGCAGTTACAATCGAGGAAACACTGAAGCTTTCTTT.

V usage is TRBV11-3 and J usage is TRBJ2-2; 12 positions match TRBD2. This CDR3 is 19 amino acids long. The germline CDR1 and CDR2 sequences are SGHNT and YENEEA. V trimming: 2 bases; J trimming: 3 bases; junction bases outside the gene matches: 10. CDR3 nucleotide sequence: TGTGCCAGCAGCTTAAGCGGTCTAGCGGGGGGGCGAGACACCGGGGAGCTGTTTTTT. This encodes CASSLSGLAGGRDTGELFF.

This clone was observed a handful of times. The CDR3 nucleotides read TGTGCCAGTAGTATGGGGGGCATAGGTCAGCCCCAGCATTTT. It is translated as CASSMGGIGQPQHF. The chain couples TRBV19 to TRBJ1-5; tentative D call: TRBD1 (6 bases). The germline V and J ends were trimmed by 3 bases and 6 bases, with 12 bases remaining between them. The germline V gene has CDR1 LNHDA and CDR2 SQIVND (reference sequence). The CDR3 totals 14 residues. The full variable domain, its missing parts supplied by reference TRBV19 and TRBJ1-5, is DGGITQSPKYLFRKEGQNVTLSCEQNLNHDAMYWYRQDPGQGLRLIYYSQIVNDFQKGDIAEGYSVSREKKESFPLTVTSAQKNPTAFYLCASSMGGIGQPQHFGDGTRLSIL.

The chain has TRBV19 and TRBJ2-7; TRBD1 matches 11 bases. V dropped 5 bases and J dropped 4; count of bases not matched to a gene: 7. The CDR3 loop spans 15 amino acids. Germline loops: CDR1 LNHDA, CDR2 SQIVND (reference sequence). In DNA, the CDR3 is TGTGCCAGTAGTCTAAGGACAGGGGGCAGTTACGAGCAGTACTTC. Residues: CASSLRTGGSYEQYF. Full variable domain (missing parts from reference TRBV19 and TRBJ2-7): DGGITQSPKYLFRKEGQNVTLSCEQNLNHDAMYWYRQDPGQGLRLIYYSQIVNDFQKGDIAEGYSVSREKKESFPLTVTSAQKNPTAFYLCASSLRTGGSYEQYFGPGTRLTVT.

This sequence joins TRBV3-1 (or the pseudogene TRBV3-2) and TRBJ1-1; D is uncertain. Trimming left V 3 bases short and J 11 bases short, with 10 bases between. This CDR3 comprises 11 residues. The germline V gene encodes CDR1 LGHDT and CDR2 YNNKEL (reference sequence). CDR3 DNA sequence: TGTGCCAGCAGCCACTCTGCTAAGGCTTTCTTT. It specifies CASSHSAKAFF.

The chain is built from TRBV19 and TRBJ1-3; D gene ambiguous. This CDR3 is built from 14 residues. Trimming left V 6 bases short and J 0 bases short, with 9 bases between. Germline CDR1 is LNHDA and CDR2 is SQIVND (reference sequence). The CDR3 reads CASSSGSSGNTIYF. Here the CDR3 DNA reads TGTGCCAGTAGCTCGGGGTCCTCTGGAAACACCATATATTTT.

The V call is TRBV19, the J call TRBJ2-5; 7 nucleotides align to TRBD1. The CDR3 length is 13 residues. After removal of 5 bases from V and 6 bases from J, the junction contained 6 bases not matched to a gene. Germline V gene data show CDR1 as LNHDA and CDR2 as SQIVND (reference sequence). CDR3 protein: CASSADRVQTQYF. DNA for the CDR3: TGTGCCAGTAGTGCCGACAGGGTCCAGACCCAGTACTTC.

The chain links TRBV28 to TRBJ1-6; the D gene is possibly TRBD1 (5 bases). With 6 bases removed from V and 0 bases from J, the gap between germline ends came to 15 bases. Germline V CDR1 and CDR2: MDHEN, SYDVKM. The CDR3 is 17 amino acids. CDR3 in amino acids: CASSHLDKSSYNSPLHF. DNA of the CDR3: TGTGCCAGCAGCCACTTGGACAAGAGCTCCTATAATTCACCCCTCCACTTT.

This rearrangement joins TRBV14 to TRBJ2-2, with 7 bases identical to TRBD1. This CDR3 is built from 17 residues. The trim removed 2 bases at V and 6 bases at J, leaving 12 bases unmatched. Looked up from germline, CDR1 is SGHDN and CDR2 is FVKESK. The CDR3 bases are TGTGCCAGCAGCCAATCTCTGGACAGGCTCAAGCCCGGGGAGCTGTTTTTT. It codes for CASSQSLDRLKPGELFF.

V is TRBV2 and J is TRBJ1-2, with D uncertain. The CDR3 loop spans 14 amino acids. The V end was cut by 7 bases, the J end by 6 bases, with 18 bases between. Germline V gene lookup returns CDR1 SNHLY and CDR2 FYNNEI. The CDR3 loop is CASTLRGNLDGYTF. The CDR3 DNA reads TGTGCCAGCACCTTAAGAGGGAATCTGGATGGCTACACCTTC.

This chain links TRBV6-2 or TRBV6-3 with TRBJ1-5; the D gene is possibly TRBD1 (6 bases). V lost 2 bases and J 5 bases, leaving 10 bases between the germline ends. The CDR3 contains 14 residues. From germline, CDR1 is MNHEY and CDR2 SVGEGT. This CDR3 reads CASSYGDTHQPQHF. In DNA form, the CDR3 reads TGTGCCAGCAGTTACGGGGACACCCATCAGCCCCAGCATTTT.

This chain uses TRBV14 with TRBJ2-6; D remains unclear. The germline V and J ends were trimmed by 5 bases and 2 bases, with 10 bases remaining between them. Looked up from germline, CDR1 is SGHDN and CDR2 is FVKESK. The CDR3 is made up of 15 amino acids. The CDR3 region has the DNA TGTGCCAGCAGCGTACTGGCGACTGGGGCCAACGTCCTGACTTTC. The encoded protein is CASSVLATGANVLTF.

This clone was counted a few times. The chain joins TRBV19 to TRBJ2-7, with TRBD2 as a possible D gene (6 bases). The CDR3 contains 15 residues. The V gene's germline CDR1 is LNHDA and CDR2 SQIVND (reference sequence). Trimming removed 4 bases at V and 2 bases at J, with 15 bases between. CDR3 in DNA: TGTGCCAGTAGTACCCCGGGACTTTTCCCCTACGAGCAGTACTTC. Protein product: CASSTPGLFPYEQYF.

The genes are TRBV18 and TRBJ1-4, with D unresolved. Trimming removed 3 bases from V and 8 bases from J, with 4 bases in between. Per the germline V gene, CDR1 is KGHSH and CDR2 is LQKENI. This CDR3 comprises 11 residues. The CDR3 reads CASSPQEKLFF. CDR3 nucleotide sequence: TGTGCCAGCTCACCGCAGGAAAAACTGTTTTTT.

V is TRBV9 and J is TRBJ1-1, with 8 bases that match TRBD1. V shed 5 bases, J shed 3 bases, and the junction held 9 bases outside the gene matches. Germline values: CDR1 SGDLS, CDR2 YYNGEE. The CDR3 covers 15 residues. The CDR3 region is CASSAAGGGYTEAFF. The DNA for the CDR3 is TGTGCCAGCAGTGCAGCAGGGGGCGGATACACTGAAGCTTTCTTT.

The chain couples TRBV5-4 to TRBJ1-4, with 8 positions matching TRBD1. CDR3 size: 15 residues. The junction had 4 bases not matched to a gene; V was cut back by 4 bases and J by 2 bases. The germline CDR1 and CDR2 sequences are SGHNT and YYREEE (reference sequence). CDR3 DNA sequence: TGTGCCAGCAGCGGCGGACAGGGCACTAATGAAAAACTGTTTTTT. Amino acids: CASSGGQGTNEKLFF.

The chain uses TRBV27 and TRBJ2-7; D is undetermined. The V and J ends lost 2 bases and 7 bases respectively, with 12 bases between them. This CDR3 is built from 13 residues. Per the germline V gene, CDR1 is MNHEY and CDR2 is SMNVEV (reference sequence). This chain's CDR3 is CASSLLGPWEQYF. The CDR3, as DNA: TGTGCCAGCAGTTTACTGGGCCCCTGGGAGCAGTACTTC.

The chain uses TRBV7-4 and TRBJ1-6; TRBD1 aligns across 10 bases. Unmatched junction bases numbered 11, after V lost 4 bases and J lost 11 bases. This CDR3 has 16 amino acids. Germline CDR1 is SGHVT and CDR2 is SQSDAQ. Here the CDR3 DNA reads TGTGCCAGCAGCTACCGCCGGGACAGGGGTCCTCCACCCCTCCACTTT. Translating gives CASSYRRDRGPPPLHF.

The chain combines TRBV18 with TRBJ2-5; D is possibly TRBD2 (5 bases). Germline CDR1 and CDR2: KGHSH and LQKENI. The CDR3 contains 13 residues. V shed 2 bases and J shed 4 bases, with 8 bases lying between them. The CDR3 DNA reads TGTGCCAGCTCACCATTGGGGAGAGAGACCCAGTACTTC. It encodes CASSPLGRETQYF.

V usage is TRBV7-9 and J usage is TRBJ1-1, with D perhaps matching TRBD1 (6 bases). The V end was cut by 5 bases, the J end by 1 base, with 11 bases between. This CDR3 contains 14 residues. Germline CDR1 and CDR2: SEHNR and FQNEAQ (reference sequence). This chain's CDR3 is CASSLRDTNTEAFF. CDR3 coding DNA: TGTGCCAGCAGCCTCCGGGACACGAACACTGAAGCTTTCTTT.